Described below is a single TCR beta chain sequence and its context. The sample comes from a study of blood T cell repertoires in COVID-19. Turning to the study itself: Spain, Italy and the United States supplied samples that represented acute and convalescent COVID-19. Sources were T cells, B-cell-depleted T cells, or PBMCs; the material itself was cDNA or gDNA.

Authors' data handling: For nucleated cells, counts were estimated from reference gene primer amplification. Profiled with immunoSEQ multiplex PCR; TCRdb holds only in-frame clones, not every one. The V and J calls and clone size come from that table; D and trimming were worked out from the DNA. The repertoire consists of 55,000 to 85,000 clones, with roughly 78% occurring once and the leading ten covering less than 30%. CDR3 size: 12 residues. Germline CDR1 and CDR2: MNHEY and SVGAGI. The V end lost 4 bases, the J end lost 6 bases, and 9 bases lay between the germline ends. This clonotype was sampled from a man in his sixties with active or convalescent COVID-19. V usage is TRBV6-5 and J usage is TRBJ1-2, with a weak D call TRBD1 (6 bases). The sample was peripheral blood. For the CDR3, the DNA is TGTGCCAGCAGTTCGTCAGGGGATGGCTACACCTTC. Amino acid sequence: CASSSSGDGYTF.